This is a list of T cell receptor beta chains from one sample in a study of blood T cell repertoires in COVID-19. The method was immunoSEQ multiplex PCR; TCRdb's version includes in-frame clones alone and lacks a portion of them. The sample includes approximately 300,000 clones, 83% of them seen just once. Sequencing was done on a sample of peripheral blood. The receptor source for this set is a woman aged 45-65 years with acute or convalescent COVID-19. CDR3s include the opening cysteine and the closing phenylalanine or tryptophan. The D gene is left open where the match is weak. The size entry is marked missing in some rows and otherwise reads once, few, many or a size class.

cdr3_length,j_call,v_call,clone_size,d_call,cdr3_nt,cdr3_aa
16,TRBJ2-1,TRBV10-3,.,TRBD2,TGTGCCATCACCACCACCGGGACTAGCTCAAACAATGAGCAGTTCTTC,CAITTTGTSSNNEQFF
14,TRBJ1-4,TRBV18,.,TRBD1,TGTGCCAGCTCACCATCAGGGGGCGATGAAAAACTGTTTTTT,CASSPSGGDEKLFF
14,TRBJ2-7,TRBV7-9,.,.,TGTGCCAGCAGCTTAAGTGCGGGATCCTACGAGCAGTACTTC,CASSLSAGSYEQYF
16,TRBJ2-3,TRBV2,.,TRBD2,TGTGCCAGCAGTGAAATGGGACTAGCGGGAAGAGATACGCAGTATTTT,CASSEMGLAGRDTQYF
15,TRBJ1-2,TRBV2,.,.,TGTGCCAGCAGCCCAACTGGACAGTTGAAGGATGGCTACACCTTC,CASSPTGQLKDGYTF
13,TRBJ2-7,TRBV7-6,.,.,TGTGCCAGCAGCGTGGACGGGACCTACGAGCAGTACTTC,CASSVDGTYEQYF
13,TRBJ2-1,TRBV24-1,.,.,TGTGCCACCAGTGACGGCGGCTACAATGAGCAGTTCTTC,CATSDGGYNEQFF
14,TRBJ1-2,TRBV7-8,few,TRBD1,TGTGCCAGCAGCCAGCGACAGGGGGCCTATGGCTACACCTTC,CASSQRQGAYGYTF
14,TRBJ2-5,TRBV6-2/TRBV6-3,.,TRBD1,TGTGCCAGCAGTACGGGACAGGGCACGAAGACCCAGTACTTC,CASSTGQGTKTQYF
14,TRBJ1-2,TRBV2,few,.,TGTGCCAGCAGTGTTACCGGGACAAATTATGGCTACACCTTC,CASSVTGTNYGYTF
16,TRBJ2-3,TRBV4-2,.,TRBD2,TGTGCCAGCAGCCAAGATTCGGGGAGGGGAACAGATACGCAGTATTTT,CASSQDSGRGTDTQYF
16,TRBJ2-1,TRBV12-5,.,TRBD2,TGTGCTAGTGGGAACCTAGCGGGAGGGGTCTACAATGAGCAGTTCTTC,CASGNLAGGVYNEQFF
14,TRBJ1-2,TRBV14,.,TRBD1,TGTGCCAGCAGCCAAGATCCAGGGGGAAGTGGCTACACCTTC,CASSQDPGGSGYTF
14,TRBJ1-1,TRBV6-1,.,.,TGTGCCAGCAGTGAAGTATCCGGGAACACTGAAGCTTTCTTT,CASSEVSGNTEAFF
14,TRBJ1-4,TRBV6-2/TRBV6-3,.,.,TGTGCCAGCAGCCGAGGGACTGTGAATGAAAAACTGTTTTTT,CASSRGTVNEKLFF
17,TRBJ2-1,TRBV7-9,.,.,TGTGCCAGCAGCTCCCCACCCCTGCGACAGATCTACAATGAGCAGTTCTTC,CASSSPPLRQIYNEQFF
15,TRBJ2-5,TRBV7-9,.,.,TGTGCCAGCAGCTCGGGGTCACTAGGAGGAGAGACCCAGTACTTC,CASSSGSLGGETQYF
14,TRBJ1-2,TRBV30,.,TRBD1,TGTGCCTGGGACCGGGACAGGGGTGTATATGGCTACACCTTC,CAWDRDRGVYGYTF
13,TRBJ1-5,TRBV27,few,.,TGTGCCAGCAGGCGAAATAGCAATCAGCCCCAGCATTTT,CASRRNSNQPQHF
13,TRBJ1-1,TRBV24-1,.,.,TGTGCCACCAGTGACGAACAGGGCACTGAAGCTTTCTTT,CATSDEQGTEAFF
12,TRBJ1-1,TRBV29-1,.,.,TGCAGCGCTCGATCACAGTACACTGAAGCTTTCTTT,CSARSQYTEAFF
14,TRBJ2-1,TRBV29-1,.,TRBD1,TGCAGCGTTCTGGACAGGGAATCCTACAATGAGCAGTTCTTC,CSVLDRESYNEQFF